Below, one TCR beta chain is given with its context. The entry originates in a study of blood T cell repertoires in COVID-19. Study-level background: Samples came from the United States, Italy and Spain, spanning acute and convalescent COVID-19. PBMCs, B-cell-depleted T cells, or T cells were the source of the cDNA or gDNA that made up the material.

Participants were aged roughly 18 to 89 years from roughly 26 US areas. In the source study's methods: Quantification of nucleated cells was approximated via reference gene primer amplification. Produced via immunoSEQ multiplex PCR; TCRdb's table is partial and in-frame only. The V and J calls and clone size come from that table; D and trimming were worked out from the DNA. The sample carries about 200,000 clones, approximately 86% recorded once. The sequence was obtained from a woman between 35 and 50 years old with acute COVID-19. Sequenced sample: PBMCs or T cells enriched from blood (not recorded which).

The CDR3 loop is CASSPSSGGGIYEQYF. The DNA of the CDR3 is TGCGCCAGCAGCCCCAGTAGTGGGGGGGGGATTTACGAGCAGTACTTC. The chain joins TRBV5-1 to TRBJ2-7, with TRBD2 identical over 7 bases. This CDR3 spans 16 amino acids. CDR1 SGHRS and CDR2 YFSETQ come from the germline V gene. V dropped 4 bases and J dropped 4; count of bases not matched to a gene: 14.